Each of the 21 T cell receptor beta chains below was sequenced from the same sample in a study of T-cell reconstitution after alpha-beta-depleted transplantation in children. The TCRbeta library was prepared with unique molecular identifiers. TCRdb re-called the PCR reads with MiXCR, one entry per CDR3 protein. Here the sample spans over 70,000 distinct CDR3 sequences, roughly 8.4% being singletons. The specimen comprised PBMCs from the stem cell graft donor, sampled from the stem cell graft. All receptors come from a human donor who donated a stem cell graft to a child with congenital amegakaryocytic thrombocytopenia.

This clonotype has at least ten counts. V and J are TRBV5-1 and TRBJ1-6; D is unclear. CDR1 is SGHRS, CDR2 YFSETQ, per germline. The CDR3 has 14 amino acids. Trimming cost V 4 bases and J 0 bases, with 5 bases left between them. The CDR3 loop reads CASSPASYNSPLHF. The CDR3 DNA sequence: TGCGCCAGCAGCCCGGCCTCCTATAATTCACCCCTCCACTTT.

This clonotype came up many times. The CDR3 DNA reads TGTGCCAGCAGTGATAATTTCGGCGGGACAGGGGACACCGGGGAGCTGTTTTTT. Its protein product is CASSDNFGGTGDTGELFF. The chain carries TRBV25-1 and TRBJ2-2, with TRBD1 matching over 10 bases. The trim removed 3 bases at V and 3 bases at J, leaving 10 bases unmatched. Germline CDR1 is MGHDK and CDR2 is SYGVNS. The CDR3 loop spans 18 amino acids.

Comments on this clonotype: This sequence may be a read error, since a much larger clone differs from it by one base. The rearrangement uses TRBV5-6 and TRBJ2-1; tentative D call: TRBD2 (6 bases). The length of the CDR3 is 15 residues. V lost 5 bases and J 7 bases, leaving 19 bases between the germline ends. Germline V gene sequence: CDR1 SGHDT, CDR2 YYEEEE. Here the CDR3 reads CASRLGTVGTNEQFF. In nucleotides, the CDR3 is TGTGCCAGCAGACTCGGGACTGTGGGCACAAATGAGCAGTTCTTC.

This clonotype was recorded many times. The genes are TRBV6-1 and TRBJ1-1; 10 bases fit TRBD1. J gave up 6 bases and V 4 bases, and 5 bases lay outside the gene matches. Germline lookup yields CDR1 MNHNS and CDR2 SASEGT. This CDR3 has 14 amino acids. The DNA for the CDR3 is TGTGCCAGCAGTGGGGACAGGGGAGGCCCTGAAGCTTTCTTT. Amino acid sequence: CASSGDRGGPEAFF.

This clonotype was observed at least ten times. This sequence joins TRBV6-1 and TRBJ2-2; 7 positions match TRBD2. CDR3 length: 16 amino acids. Trimming removed 4 bases from V and 2 bases from J; junction bases left unmatched: 7. The V gene's germline CDR1 is MNHNS and CDR2 SASEGT. The CDR3 here is CASSGQSGINTGELFF. The CDR3 region has the DNA TGTGCCAGCAGTGGACAAAGCGGGATCAACACCGGGGAGCTGTTTTTT.

CDR3 residues: CASSPAGTSSEQYF. The CDR3 nucleotides read TGTGCCAGCTCTCCAGCCGGGACTAGTTCCGAGCAGTACTTC. The rearrangement uses TRBV18 and TRBJ2-7, with 8 bases aligning to TRBD2. V gave up 6 bases and J gave up 6 bases; unmatched junction bases: 10. Per germline, CDR1 KGHSH and CDR2 LQKENI. There are 14 residues in the CDR3.

The sample holds many counts of this clonotype. The rearrangement joins TRBV5-1 to TRBJ1-1, with 10 nucleotides matching TRBD1. With 4 bases clipped from V and 1 base from J, the junction kept 1 base outside the gene matches. Germline-derived CDR1 and CDR2 are SGHRS and YFSETQ. This CDR3 is built from 14 residues. This chain's CDR3 is CASSRTGGNTEAFF. The CDR3 DNA is TGCGCCAGCAGCAGGACAGGGGGGAACACTGAAGCTTTCTTT.

This clonotype was found many times. The chain has TRBV6-5 and TRBJ1-1; D gene uncertain. The ends were cut back, 2 bases at V and 5 bases at J, with 12 bases in the middle. The germline CDR1 and CDR2 sequences are MNHEY and SVGAGI. The CDR3 length is 14 residues. The chain's CDR3 is CASSYRTMGTEAFF. The CDR3 nucleotides are TGTGCCAGCAGTTACCGGACCATGGGGACTGAAGCTTTCTTT.

A note on this clonotype: This may stem from a read error, because a much larger clone lies one nucleotide away. The rearrangement uses TRBV3-1 and TRBJ2-7; unclear D gene. From germline, CDR1 is LGHDT and CDR2 YNNKEL (reference sequence). This CDR3 is 12 amino acids long. The CDR3 region has the DNA TGTGCCAGCAGCCAAGGCTTACACGAGCTGTACTTC. Translated, it gives CASSQGLHELYF.

The table lists this clonotype with many counts. The chain is built from TRBV7-9 and TRBJ1-1, with 8 bases that match TRBD1. This CDR3 has 14 amino acids. Germline lookup yields CDR1 SEHNR and CDR2 FQNEAQ (reference sequence). The J segment lost 8 bases and the V segment lost 4 bases, leaving 9 bases of the junction unmatched. The CDR3 region is CASSSGQGSPEAFF. The CDR3 nucleotides read TGTGCCAGCAGCTCCGGACAGGGAAGCCCCGAAGCTTTCTTT. The full variable domain, with the rest looked up from reference TRBV7-9 and TRBJ1-1, is DTGVSQNPRHKITKRGQNVTFRCDPISEHNRLYWYRQTLGQGPEFLTYFQNEAQLEKSRLLSDRFSAERPKGSFSTLEIQRTEQGDSAMYLCASSSGQGSPEAFFGQGTRLTVV.

In this sample, this clonotype turned up many times. The chain combines TRBV6-5 with TRBJ2-1; TRBD2 agrees at 10 bases. CDR3 size: 15 residues. CDR1 is MNHEY, CDR2 SVGAGI, per germline. V shed 0 bases and J 8 bases; nucleotides not matched to a gene: 4. Here the CDR3 reads CASSYSTSGSDEQFF. The CDR3 DNA follows: TGTGCCAGCAGTTACTCGACTAGCGGGTCGGATGAGCAGTTCTTC.

The sample holds many counts of this clonotype. The gene calls are TRBV3-1 and TRBJ1-4, with TRBD1 as a possible D gene (5 bases). The V gene lost 4 bases and the J gene lost 8 bases, with 20 bases spanning the gap. This CDR3 is built from 16 residues. Germline V CDR1 and CDR2: LGHDT, YNNKEL (reference sequence). CDR3 protein: CASSRSTGVRNEKLFF. CDR3 bases: TGTGCCAGCAGCCGATCGACGGGGGTCAGAAACGAAAAACTGTTTTTT. Full variable domain (outside the CDR3, taken from reference TRBV3-1 and TRBJ1-4): DTAVSQTPKYLVTQMGNDKSIKCEQNLGHDTMYWYKQDSKKFLKIMFSYNNKELIINETVPNRFSPKSPDKAHLNLHINSLELGDSAVYFCASSRSTGVRNEKLFFGSGTQLSVL.

This chain joins TRBV14 and TRBJ2-2; 12 bases line up with TRBD2. The CDR3 is made up of 17 amino acids. The V segment lost 3 bases and the J segment 9 bases; nucleotides outside the gene matches: 11. Germline CDR1 reads SGHDN; CDR2 reads FVKESK. CDR3 loop: CASSHRPGLAGHRELFF. The CDR3 DNA is TGTGCCAGCAGCCATCGACCGGGACTAGCGGGCCACCGGGAGCTGTTTTTT. The variable domain in full, with the rest retrieved from reference TRBV14 and TRBJ2-2, is EAGVTQFPSHSVIEKGQTVTLRCDPISGHDNLYWYRRVMGKEIKFLLHFVKESKQDESGMPNNRFLAERTGGTYSTLKVQPAELEDSGVYFCASSHRPGLAGHRELFFGEGSRLTVL.

This clonotype showed up many times. This chain links TRBV5-1 with TRBJ1-2; no clear D. Trimming stripped 5 bases from V and 6 bases from J, with 23 bases between. Looked up from germline, CDR1 is SGHRS and CDR2 is YFSETQ. The CDR3 is 16 residues long. The CDR3 sequence: CASSPDGQHLSDGYTF. The CDR3 bases are TGCGCCAGCAGTCCCGACGGGCAGCACCTTTCTGATGGCTACACCTTC.

This clonotype has a count of ten or more. The chain recombines TRBV15 with TRBJ2-2; TRBD1 matches at 8 bases. The junction had 11 bases not matched to a gene; V was cut back by 4 bases and J by 7 bases. The germline gives CDR1 LNHNV, CDR2 YYDKDF (reference sequence). This CDR3 contains 16 residues. The CDR3 nucleotides are TGTGCCACCAGCACGCCCGACAGGGGATGGGGCGGGGAGCTGTTTTTT. Translating gives CATSTPDRGWGGELFF.

This clonotype has ten or more counts. The CDR3 region has the DNA TGTGCCAGCAGTTACTCAACGGTTGACGAGCAGTACTTC. This encodes CASSYSTVDEQYF. The chain uses TRBV6-6 and TRBJ2-7, with D uncertain. V lost 0 bases and J 5 bases, leaving 8 bases between the germline ends. The CDR3 is 13 residues long. Per germline, CDR1 MNHNY and CDR2 SVGAGI (reference sequence).

This clonotype was detected ten times or more. The J gene is TRBJ2-3, the V gene TRBV7-3; D perhaps matches TRBD1 (5 bases). In germline, CDR1 is SGHTA, CDR2 FQGTGA. CDR3 size: 14 residues. V lost 1 base, J lost 2 bases, and 7 bases lay in between. CDR3 bases: TGTGCCAGCAGCTTAATAGGGGCCACAGATACGCAGTATTTT. Protein: CASSLIGATDTQYF.

The chain is built from TRBV4-2 and TRBJ1-2; D is perhaps TRBD1 (6 bases). The CDR3 runs 15 residues. Trimming left V 0 bases short and J 4 bases short, with 12 bases between. Germline V CDR1 and CDR2: LGHNA, YNFKEQ. The CDR3 DNA reads TGTGCCAGCAGCCAAGATCTAAGGGGGAGCTATGGCTACACCTTC. The encoded protein is CASSQDLRGSYGYTF.

This clonotype was counted between two and nine times. V gene TRBV30 combines with J gene TRBJ2-7; 7 nucleotides align to TRBD1. The CDR3 has 13 amino acids. Germline trimming cut 7 bases from V and 2 bases from J; bases unmatched to any gene: 8. Germline V gives CDR1 GTSNPN, CDR2 SVGIG (reference sequence). In DNA form, the CDR3 reads TGTGCCTACCGACAGGGTACGGCCTACGAGCAGTACTTC. Translating it yields CAYRQGTAYEQYF.

This clonotype was observed many times. CDR3 nucleotide sequence: TGTGCCAGCACCATTTGGGGGGGACGGTACGAGCAGTACTTC. It codes for CASTIWGGRYEQYF. This chain links TRBV5-6 with TRBJ2-7, with 7 bases fitting TRBD2. Germline V CDR1 and CDR2: SGHDT, YYEEEE. The CDR3 contains 14 residues. The J segment lost 4 bases and the V segment lost 6 bases, leaving 10 bases of the junction unmatched.

This clonotype was counted many times. DNA of the CDR3: TGTGCCAGCTCACTCGGCGGACTAGCGGGGAACACCGGGGAGCTGTTTTTT. Translated, it gives CASSLGGLAGNTGELFF. The V gene is TRBV18, the J gene TRBJ2-2; TRBD2 matches at 11 bases. This CDR3 has 17 amino acids. Germline V gene lookup returns CDR1 KGHSH and CDR2 LQKENI. V lost 4 bases and J lost 1; bases outside the gene matches: 5. Variable domain in full (rest from reference TRBV18 and TRBJ2-2): NAGVMQNPRHLVRRRGQEARLRCSPMKGHSHVYWYRQLPEEGLKFMVYLQKENIIDESGMPKERFSAEFPKEGPSILRIQQVVRGDSAAYFCASSLGGLAGNTGELFFGEGSRLTVL.